One TCR beta chain is described in this entry. Its antigen is currently unknown. TCRdb keeps only in-frame clones here, not all; method: immunoSEQ multiplex PCR. The data hold about 54,000 clones, with approximately 90% observed a single time. This sample stems from a study of cytomegalovirus exposure and HLA in healthy donors. Whole-study results and caveats: According to reports, the classifier identified cytomegalovirus status with high specificity and sensitivity.

Per the germline V gene, CDR1 is MNHNS and CDR2 is SASEGT. CDR3 length equals 14 residues. V lost 8 bases and J lost 10; bases outside the gene matches: 13. Sequencing input: PBMCs. The TCR was taken from a woman younger than 30 in good health and CMV-seropositive. This chain uses TRBV6-1 with TRBJ2-1; 8 bases fit TRBD1. Here the CDR3 DNA reads TGTGCCAGCCGATCCGGGACAGGCCCGTTAGAGCAGTTCTTC. Translated, it gives CASRSGTGPLEQFF.